The TCR beta chain described here comes from a study of CD8 T cells in ankylosing spondylitis. With 5 bases clipped from V and 7 bases from J, the junction kept 7 bases outside the gene matches. Germline-derived CDR1 and CDR2 are SGHTA and FQGTGA. The CDR3 consists of 15 residues. This clonotype was found many times. What it recognizes is unknown. Overall study findings and caveats: Matched ankylosing spondylitis synovial fluid reportedly contained a significantly enriched population of disease-linked clones. Prior work had noted some motif variants in reactive arthritis blood and synovial fluid. A TCR beta motif made of eight highly homologous variants seemed typical of ankylosing spondylitis blood.

A single record per CDR3 protein comes from TCRdb applying MiXCR to the 5' RACE reads. This table has about 140,000 distinct CDR3 sequences, about 7.3% appearing once. The J gene is TRBJ1-6, the V gene TRBV7-3; the match to TRBD1 covers 8 bases. The receptor comes from a female donor with ankylosing spondylitis or in good health (not recorded which). The sequencing sample was made of blood, either unsorted or a sorted T cell fraction (not recorded which). The DNA of the CDR3 is TGTGCCAGCAGCCAAGACAGGGGAGGGAATTCACCCCTCCACTTT. The encoded protein is CASSQDRGGNSPLHF.